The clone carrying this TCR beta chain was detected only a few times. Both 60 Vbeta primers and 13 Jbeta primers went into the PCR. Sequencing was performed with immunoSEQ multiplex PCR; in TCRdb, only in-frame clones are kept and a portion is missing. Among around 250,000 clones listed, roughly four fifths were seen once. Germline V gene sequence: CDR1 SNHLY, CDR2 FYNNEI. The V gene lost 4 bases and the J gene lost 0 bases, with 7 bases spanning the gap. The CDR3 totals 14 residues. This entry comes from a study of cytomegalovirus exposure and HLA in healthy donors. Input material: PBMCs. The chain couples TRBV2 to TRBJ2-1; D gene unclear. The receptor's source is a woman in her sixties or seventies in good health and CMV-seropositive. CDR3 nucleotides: TGTGCCAGCAGTGTCGCGAGCTCCTACAATGAGCAGTTCTTC. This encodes CASSVASSYNEQFF.